This T cell receptor (beta chain) originates from a study of blood T cell repertoires in COVID-19. This CDR3 spans 15 amino acids. Trimming pared 7 bases from V and 4 bases from J, leaving 16 bases between. The V gene's germline CDR1 is SNHLY and CDR2 FYNNEI. TCRdb's table, derived via immunoSEQ multiplex PCR, lists solely in-frame clones and lacks some. The data contain 100,000 to 150,000 clones, approximately 80% of them singletons. This sequence joins TRBV2 and TRBJ2-2, with a possible D match to TRBD2 (5 bases). The sample taken for sequencing was peripheral blood. This TCR came from a woman in her sixties with acute or convalescent COVID-19. Here the CDR3 DNA reads TGTGCCAGCATCGCATTTTCAGCGGCCACCGGGGAGCTGTTTTTT. Amino acid sequence: CASIAFSAATGELFF.